The 5 T cell receptor beta chains given below trace back to one sample, sequenced in a study of OX40 agonist ivuxolimab in advanced cancers. The protocol was immunoSEQ multiplex PCR, while the TCRdb copy is restricted to in-frame clones and leaves out a portion. The table includes about 89,000 clones, 86% detected once. The specimen was CD4+ or CD8+ T cells sorted from blood, collected in a trial of the OX40 agonist ivuxolimab. These receptors all come from an adult with an advanced solid tumor such as melanoma, head and neck, liver or kidney cancer.

The chain uses TRBV13 and TRBJ2-5, with 11 bases that match TRBD2. Looked up from germline, CDR1 is PRHDT and CDR2 is FYEKMQ (reference sequence). The CDR3 runs to 16 residues. With 4 bases clipped from V and 10 bases from J, the junction kept 14 bases outside the gene matches. The CDR3 DNA is TGTGCCAGCAGCTGGGGGACTAGCGGTCTGAGGGGGTACCAGTACTTC. This encodes CASSWGTSGLRGYQYF. The entire variable domain, with the rest obtained from reference TRBV13 and TRBJ2-5, is as follows: AAGVIQSPRHLIKEKRETATLKCYPIPRHDTVYWYQQGPGQDPQFLISFYEKMQSDKGSIPDRFSAQQFSDYHSELNMSSLELGDSALYFCASSWGTSGLRGYQYFGPGTRLLVL.

The chain joins TRBV6-1 to TRBJ1-2; 7 positions match TRBD1. With 2 bases clipped from V and 14 bases from J, the junction kept 5 bases outside the gene matches. The CDR3 is 11 residues long. The germline gives CDR1 MNHNS, CDR2 SASEGT. The CDR3 reads CASSESVQGTF. In DNA, the CDR3 is TGTGCCAGCAGTGAAAGCGTACAGGGGACCTTC.

The gene calls are TRBV7-8 and TRBJ1-2; D gene unclear. The V gene's germline CDR1 is SGHVS and CDR2 FQNEAQ. This CDR3 is 15 amino acids long. V lost 3 bases, J lost 0 bases, and 11 bases lay in between. CDR3 nucleotides: TGTGCCAGCAGCTTTAGTATAGTCTCTAACTATGGCTACACCTTC. This gives the protein CASSFSIVSNYGYTF.

The sample holds a few counts of this clone. The chain couples TRBV30 to TRBJ1-1; no clear D. The CDR3 spans 14 residues. V was cut by 4 bases and J by 0 bases, with 12 bases left in between. The germline V gene encodes CDR1 GTSNPN and CDR2 SVGIG (reference sequence). CDR3 protein: CAWIRGTMNTEAFF. CDR3 sequence (DNA): TGTGCCTGGATTCGTGGTACAATGAACACTGAAGCTTTCTTT.

The rearrangement links TRBV21-1 to TRBJ2-6. TRBV21-1 is shown as a pseudogene. The CDR3 is made up of 18 amino acids. CDR3 sequence (DNA): TGTGCCAGCAAAAGGTTTAGGGGGGCCTTTACTGGGGCCAACGTCCTGACTTTC. It yields the protein CASKRFRGAFTGANVLTF.